This is a list of T cell receptor beta chains from one sample in a study of vaccination and CD4 T cells after COVID-19. Each CDR3 protein is one row after TCRdb ran MiXCR on the PCR reads. The table lists roughly 8,400 distinct CDR3 sequences, about 30% of them singletons, with 14% in the top ten. What these receptors recognize is not known. The sequencing input was CD4+ T cells from blood, cultured in vitro. Receptors were obtained from a human donor in good health. Both conserved end residues are part of each CDR3. D genes are given only for firm matches. Where a row states a size, it is once, few, many or the class of an expanded clone; other rows omit it.

j_call d_call v_call clone_size cdr3_aa cdr3_nt
TRBJ2-5 TRBD2 TRBV5-1 few CASSLPTSGHPYF TGCGCCAGCAGCCTGCCCACTAGCGGCCACCCGTACTTC
TRBJ2-3 NA TRBV20-1 NA CSVRGASTDTQYF TGCAGCGTTAGAGGGGCTAGCACAGATACGCAGTATTTT
TRBJ1-2 NA TRBV7-3 few CASSPSPDYGYTF TGTGCCAGCAGCCCGTCCCCGGATTATGGCTACACCTTC
TRBJ2-1 TRBD2 TRBV7-9 few CASGGERESEQFF TGTGCCAGCGGGGGCGAGCGGGAGAGTGAGCAGTTCTTC
TRBJ2-1 TRBD2 TRBV4-3 NA CASSQDARTSAYNEQFF TGCGCCAGCAGCCAAGATGCCCGGACTAGCGCTTACAATGAGCAGTTCTTC
TRBJ2-3 NA TRBV25-1 few CASSGGRARDTQYF TGTGCCAGCAGTGGAGGGCGGGCCCGAGATACGCAGTATTTT
TRBJ2-2 NA TRBV7-2 once CASPVVTQAGTGELFF TGTGCCAGCCCTGTTGTAACCCAGGCTGGCACCGGGGAGCTGTTTTTT
TRBJ1-5 TRBD1 TRBV6-2/TRBV6-3 NA CASSYSTGTSPQHF TGTGCCAGCAGTTACTCGACAGGGACTTCGCCCCAGCATTTT
TRBJ1-5 NA TRBV28 few CASSLGREGGQPQHF TGTGCCAGCAGTTTAGGCAGGGAGGGTGGTCAGCCCCAGCATTTT
TRBJ1-2 NA TRBV28 few CASKELRRLNYGYTF TGTGCCAGCAAAGAACTTCGTCGGCTTAACTATGGCTACACCTTC
TRBJ1-1 TRBD1 TRBV6-1 NA CASSRTGGGFEAFF TGTGCCAGCAGTCGGACAGGGGGCGGGTTTGAAGCTTTCTTT
TRBJ2-7 NA TRBV9 NA CASSPRPGGDEQYF TGTGCCAGCAGCCCCAGACCAGGAGGCGACGAGCAGTACTTC
TRBJ1-6 TRBD1 TRBV10-3 NA CAISGGQGSPLRF TGTGCCATCAGTGGGGGACAGGGTTCACCCCTCCGCTTT
TRBJ1-5 NA TRBV6-1 few CASSSRGGGNQPQHF TGTGCCAGCAGCTCCCGGGGAGGGGGCAATCAGCCCCAGCATTTT
TRBJ2-5 TRBD1 TRBV6-5 NA CASSYTGQGETQYF TGTGCCAGCAGTTACACGGGACAGGGGGAGACCCAGTACTTC
TRBJ2-1 TRBD2 TRBV7-2 NA CASSSSVGAGVKFF TGTGCCAGCAGCTCCTCCGTCGGCGCGGGAGTCAAATTCTTC
TRBJ1-6 TRBD1 TRBV6-4 NA CAGSARGTGNSPLHF TGTGCCGGCAGTGCCAGGGGGACTGGTAATTCACCCCTCCACTTT
TRBJ1-1 NA TRBV11-3 NA CASSLDGRGGSAEAFF TGTGCCAGCAGCTTAGATGGGCGGGGGGGGTCCGCTGAAGCTTTCTTT
TRBJ1-1 NA TRBV7-2 NA CARDRRETNTEAFF TGTGCCCGAGACCGGAGGGAAACGAACACTGAAGCTTTCTTT
TRBJ2-2 TRBD2 TRBV6-1 NA CASSRDGLASRTGELFF TGTGCCAGCAGCCGAGACGGACTAGCGTCTCGTACCGGGGAGCTGTTTTTT
TRBJ2-1 NA TRBV7-2 NA CASSSLAAGNNEQFF TGTGCCAGCAGCTCCTTGGCGGCAGGCAACAATGAGCAGTTCTTC
TRBJ2-5 NA TRBV7-6 few CASSLVSETQYF TGTGCCAGCAGCTTAGTTTCAGAGACCCAGTACTTC
TRBJ1-2 NA TRBV19 NA CASSISGGGYGYTF TGTGCCAGTAGTATTTCGGGTGGTGGCTATGGCTACACCTTC
TRBJ1-6 NA TRBV5-1 NA CASSLEVRGSPLHF TGCGCCAGCAGCTTGGAAGTAAGGGGTTCACCCCTCCACTTT
TRBJ1-1 NA TRBV4-3 NA CASSHYREPEAFF TGCGCCAGCAGCCATTACAGGGAACCTGAAGCTTTCTTT
TRBJ2-2 NA TRBV19 NA CASRGHHTGELFF TGTGCCAGTCGCGGACATCACACCGGGGAGCTGTTTTTT
TRBJ2-5 TRBD2 TRBV27 few CASSRLTSGNETQYF TGTGCCAGCAGCCGCCTGACTAGCGGGAATGAGACCCAGTACTTC
TRBJ2-7 NA TRBV19 NA CASSSGNYEQYF TGTGCCAGTAGTAGCGGAAACTACGAGCAGTACTTC
TRBJ1-5 NA TRBV7-9 NA CASSLLSDQPQHF TGTGCCAGCAGCTTACTTTCTGATCAGCCCCAGCATTTT
TRBJ1-1 NA TRBV20-1 NA CSAGSRRISTEAFF TGCAGTGCCGGTTCTCGGAGGATAAGCACTGAAGCTTTCTTT
TRBJ2-7 NA TRBV24-1 NA CATSDSSAGEQYF TGTGCCACCAGTGATTCCTCCGCGGGGGAGCAGTACTTC
TRBJ2-6 NA TRBV21-1 few CASSVRGLSSGANVLTF TGTGCCAGCAGCGTCAGGGGACTAAGCTCTGGGGCCAACGTCCTGACTTTC
TRBJ1-6 TRBD1 TRBV5-3 NA CARSYLRDRGRRSPLHF TGTGCCAGAAGCTATCTGCGGGACAGGGGGCGGAGGTCACCCCTCCACTTT
TRBJ1-1 NA TRBV6-1 medium-sized CASTVMGEAEAFF TGTGCCAGCACCGTAATGGGCGAGGCTGAAGCTTTCTTT
TRBJ2-5 TRBD2 TRBV7-3 NA CASSSLPGLADGAQYF TGTGCCAGCAGCTCACTTCCGGGACTAGCGGACGGGGCCCAGTACTTC
TRBJ1-5 TRBD1 TRBV20-1 few CSAWTGVNQPQHF TGCAGTGCCTGGACAGGGGTGAATCAGCCCCAGCATTTT
TRBJ1-5 NA TRBV28 NA CASSISFGNQPQHF TGTGCCAGCAGCATATCGTTTGGCAATCAGCCCCAGCATTTT
TRBJ2-7 NA TRBV6-1 few CASNVGYEQYF TGTGCCAGCAATGTCGGGTACGAGCAGTACTTC
TRBJ1-5 NA TRBV20-1 few CSARSLNDDTSFFNQPQHF TGCAGTGCTAGAAGTCTGAATGATGACACATCCTTCTTCAATCAGCCCCAGCATTTT
TRBJ2-7 TRBD2 TRBV7-8 NA CASGGLATYEQYF TGTGCCAGCGGGGGACTAGCAACCTACGAGCAGTACTTC
TRBJ2-7 TRBD1 TRBV27 NA CASSWTGGYDEQYF TGTGCCAGCAGTTGGACAGGGGGCTACGACGAGCAGTACTTC
TRBJ2-1 NA TRBV27 few CASSPYRASSYNEQFF TGTGCCAGCAGTCCTTACAGGGCCAGCTCCTACAATGAGCAGTTCTTC
TRBJ2-3 TRBD1 TRBV24-1 few CATSDPWKQGGQATRDTQYF TGTGCCACCAGTGATCCGTGGAAACAGGGGGGTCAGGCCACACGAGATACGCAGTATTTT
TRBJ1-2 TRBD1 TRBV27 NA CASRDRVGDYGYTF TGTGCCAGCCGGGACAGGGTCGGCGACTATGGCTACACCTTC
TRBJ2-3 TRBD2 TRBV20-1 NA CSASAGTRQLADTQYF TGCAGTGCTAGCGCCGGGACTAGACAGTTGGCAGATACGCAGTATTTT
TRBJ2-3 NA TRBV29-1 NA CSGAGVTDTQYF TGCAGCGGAGCCGGGGTCACAGATACGCAGTATTTT
TRBJ2-1 TRBD1 TRBV6-2/TRBV6-3 NA CASSYHPVRGTGGYEQFF TGTGCCAGCAGTTACCACCCCGTCAGGGGGACAGGGGGGTATGAGCAGTTCTTC
TRBJ2-7 NA TRBV7-2 NA CASSRSGLGSYEQYF TGTGCCAGCAGTCGTAGCGGTCTCGGCTCCTACGAGCAGTACTTC
TRBJ1-2 TRBD1 TRBV24-1 few CATRGQGAGYGYTF TGTGCCACCCGCGGACAGGGGGCGGGCTATGGCTACACCTTC
TRBJ1-5 TRBD1 TRBV7-2 few CASSPTGGNQPQHF TGTGCCAGCAGCCCTACAGGGGGCAATCAGCCCCAGCATTTT
TRBJ2-7 TRBD2 TRBV6-2/TRBV6-3 NA CASSSPPLLAGGEKQYF TGTGCCAGCAGTTCCCCCCCATTACTAGCGGGGGGGGAAAAGCAGTACTTC
TRBJ2-6 NA TRBV6-1 NA CASRGGASGANVLTF TGTGCCAGCAGAGGGGGGGCCTCTGGGGCCAACGTCCTGACTTTC
TRBJ2-4 NA TRBV20-1 NA CSARGGTHPPYF TGCAGTGCTAGAGGCGGGACACATCCACCCTACTTC
TRBJ1-6 NA TRBV18 large CASSPLGQSNSPLHF TGTGCCAGCTCCCCTCTGGGGCAGAGTAATTCACCCCTCCACTTT
TRBJ1-5 NA TRBV6-1 NA CASSEIGHRNSNQPQHF TGTGCCAGCAGTGAGATAGGACACAGAAATAGCAATCAGCCCCAGCATTTT
TRBJ2-7 NA TRBV19 few CASRDWGDEQYF TGTGCCAGTAGGGATTGGGGTGACGAGCAGTACTTC
TRBJ2-3 TRBD1 TRBV28 few CASSPQGAPTDTQYF TGTGCCAGCAGTCCCCAGGGGGCGCCGACAGATACGCAGTATTTT
TRBJ1-5 NA TRBV18 NA CASSPQSLGEQPQHF TGTGCCAGCTCACCCCAGTCCCTTGGGGAGCAGCCCCAGCATTTT
TRBJ2-5 NA TRBV4-3 NA CASSQDVLQQETQYF TGCGCCAGCAGCCAAGATGTCCTCCAGCAAGAGACCCAGTACTTC
TRBJ2-7 NA TRBV27 NA CASSFLRVPSYEQYF TGTGCCAGCAGTTTCCTCCGGGTTCCCTCCTACGAGCAGTACTTC